This is a list of T cell receptor beta chains from one sample in a study of OX40 agonist ivuxolimab in advanced cancers. TCRdb's table, derived via immunoSEQ multiplex PCR, lists solely in-frame clones and lacks some. The data contain more than 50,000 clones, 82% of them singletons. Sequenced here: CD4+ or CD8+ T cells sorted from blood, sampled in a trial of the OX40 agonist ivuxolimab. The receptors were sampled from an adult with an advanced solid tumor such as melanoma, head and neck, liver or kidney cancer. CDR3s include the opening cysteine and the closing phenylalanine or tryptophan. A D gene is named only where the DNA matches it firmly. Clone size appears in some rows only: once, few, many, or a class for an expanded clone.

J gene: TRBJ1-5
clone size: once
D gene: NA
CDR3 length: 11
V gene: TRBV28
CDR3 DNA: TGTGCCAGTCAGGGTTATCAGCCCCAGCATTTT
CDR3 protein: CASQGYQPQHF

J gene: TRBJ2-7
clone size: NA
D gene: NA
CDR3 length: 14
V gene: TRBV7-3
CDR3 DNA: TGTGCCAGCAGCCCACGCAGTTCAGGGGACGAGCAGTACTTC
CDR3 protein: CASSPRSSGDEQYF

J gene: TRBJ2-1
clone size: NA
D gene: NA
CDR3 length: 14
V gene: TRBV6-5
CDR3 DNA: TGTGCCAGCAGCCCCGTGGTAGCCCACAATGAGCAGTTCTTC
CDR3 protein: CASSPVVAHNEQFF

J gene: TRBJ2-7
clone size: NA
D gene: TRBD2
CDR3 length: 15
V gene: TRBV4-1
CDR3 DNA: TGCGCCAGCAGCCAAGCCCTAGCGGGGGACTACGAGCAGTACTTC
CDR3 protein: CASSQALAGDYEQYF

J gene: TRBJ2-7
clone size: NA
D gene: TRBD2
CDR3 length: 16
V gene: TRBV6-1
CDR3 DNA: TGTGCCAGCAGTGATCAGGCTAGCGGGAGAAGGGGCGAGCAGTACTTC
CDR3 protein: CASSDQASGRRGEQYF

J gene: TRBJ1-1
clone size: NA
D gene: NA
CDR3 length: 14
V gene: TRBV29-1
CDR3 DNA: TGCAGCGTGCTACGGGGGGCTTTGACCCCTGAAGCTTTCTTT
CDR3 protein: CSVLRGALTPEAFF

J gene: TRBJ2-7
clone size: NA
D gene: TRBD1
CDR3 length: 12
V gene: TRBV11-2
CDR3 DNA: TGTGCCAGCAACCCGACAGGGAACCATCAGTACTTC
CDR3 protein: CASNPTGNHQYF

J gene: TRBJ2-7
clone size: NA
D gene: TRBD1
CDR3 length: 12
V gene: TRBV14
CDR3 DNA: TGTGCCAGCAGTCCTACAGGGGGCGCGCAGTACTTC
CDR3 protein: CASSPTGGAQYF

J gene: TRBJ1-5
clone size: NA
D gene: TRBD1
CDR3 length: 14
V gene: TRBV30
CDR3 DNA: TGTGCCTGCCGACTGCAGGGGGCAAGACAGCCCCAGCATTTT
CDR3 protein: CACRLQGARQPQHF

J gene: TRBJ1-5
clone size: NA
D gene: TRBD1
CDR3 length: 15
V gene: TRBV28
CDR3 DNA: TGTGCCAGCAGTACAGGGGCGGCGGGCAATCAGCCCCAGCATTTT
CDR3 protein: CASSTGAAGNQPQHF

J gene: TRBJ2-7
clone size: NA
D gene: NA
CDR3 length: 15
V gene: TRBV5-6
CDR3 DNA: TGTGCCAGCAGCCTCCAATTGGGTGCCGGCTACGAGCAGTACTTC
CDR3 protein: CASSLQLGAGYEQYF